The clone carrying this T cell receptor beta chain was observed at least ten times. What it binds is unknown. The data originate from a study of T cells after yellow fever vaccination. Study-level points and caveats: Only a minor proportion of clonotypes was detected across both CD4 and CD8 compartments. From the bulk population, abundant clonotypes could contaminate and appear within FACS-sorted repertoires. A secondary response was less intense yet reached its peak sooner, at day 5 versus 15.

Production of TCR cDNA was by 5'RACE template switching, which also added a universal primer site and UMIs. TCRdb re-called the 5' RACE reads through MiXCR, storing one row per CDR3 protein. The sample consists of 150,000 to 200,000 distinct CDR3 sequences, approximately 11% of them appearing once. This CDR3 is built from 15 residues. The trim removed 1 base at V and 5 bases at J, leaving 7 bases unmatched. Germline lookup yields CDR1 DFQATT and CDR2 SNEGSKA (reference sequence). This sample comprised CD8+ T cells sorted from PBMCs, obtained 15 days after the yellow fever booster vaccination. The gene calls are TRBV20-1 and TRBJ2-3, with 9 bases identical to TRBD2. This sequence originates from a man aged 18 to 35 who received the YFV17D yellow fever vaccine. This chain's CDR3 is CSARVSGGLVDTQYF. The CDR3, as DNA: TGCAGTGCTAGAGTTAGCGGGGGATTAGTAGATACGCAGTATTTT.